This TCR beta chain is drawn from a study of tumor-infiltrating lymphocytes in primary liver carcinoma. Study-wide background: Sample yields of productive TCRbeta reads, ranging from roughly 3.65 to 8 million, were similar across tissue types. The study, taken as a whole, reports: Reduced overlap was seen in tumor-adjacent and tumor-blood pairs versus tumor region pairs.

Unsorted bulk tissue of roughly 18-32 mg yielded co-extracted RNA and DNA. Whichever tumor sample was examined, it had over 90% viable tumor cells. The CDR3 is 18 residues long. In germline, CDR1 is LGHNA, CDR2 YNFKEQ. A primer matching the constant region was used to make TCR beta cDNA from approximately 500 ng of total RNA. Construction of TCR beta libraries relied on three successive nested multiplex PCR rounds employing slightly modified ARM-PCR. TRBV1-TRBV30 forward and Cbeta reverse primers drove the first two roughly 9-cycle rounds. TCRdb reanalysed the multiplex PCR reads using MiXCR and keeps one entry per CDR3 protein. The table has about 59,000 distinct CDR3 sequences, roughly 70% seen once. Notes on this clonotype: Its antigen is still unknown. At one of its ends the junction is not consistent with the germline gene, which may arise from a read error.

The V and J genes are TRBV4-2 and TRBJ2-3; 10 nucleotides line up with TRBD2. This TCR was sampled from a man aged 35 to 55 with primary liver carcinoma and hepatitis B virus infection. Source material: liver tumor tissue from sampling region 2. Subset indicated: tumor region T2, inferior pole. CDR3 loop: CTSSQVSLLAGATDTQYF. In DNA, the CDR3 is TGTACCAGCAGCCAGGTGTCGCTTCTAGCGGGAGCGACAGATACGCAGTATTTT.